This record looks at one TCR beta chain sequence and its context. This entry comes from a study of OX40 agonist ivuxolimab in advanced cancers. Libraries were prepared by immunoSEQ multiplex PCR; TCRdb keeps only in-frame clonotypes and omits some of them. Here the sample spans some 100,000 clones, 70% to 90% being singletons. The ends were cut back, 0 bases at V and 4 bases at J, with 12 bases in the middle. The CDR3 has 15 residues. Germline V gene sequence: CDR1 MNHNY, CDR2 SVGAGI (reference sequence). The sample consisted of CD4+ or CD8+ T cells sorted from blood, taken in a trial of the OX40 agonist ivuxolimab. The chain uses TRBV6-6 and TRBJ1-1; tentatively, D is TRBD1 (5 bases). The source is an adult with an advanced solid tumor such as melanoma, head and neck, liver or kidney cancer. The CDR3 protein is CASSYSKTGPTEAFF. The CDR3 DNA follows: TGTGCCAGCAGTTACTCGAAAACAGGTCCCACTGAAGCTTTCTTT.